This TCR beta chain stems from a study of regulatory T cells in long-lasting Graves disease. Through Arm-PCR of CDR3 regions and iRepertoire HTBI primers, TCR beta libraries were built. Each CDR3 protein gets one entry after TCRdb re-called the multiplex PCR reads with MiXCR. The table lists 400,000 to 500,000 distinct CDR3 sequences, more than 20% of them singletons. This clonotype was counted many times. Time point given: persistent/refractory GD, antithyroid drugs over 5 years with positive TRAb. PBMCs provided the RNA from which the TCR library was made. The CDR3 contains 14 residues. Germline CDR1 and CDR2: MDHEN and SYDVKM. Trimming took off 4 bases at V and 4 bases at J, with 10 bases between the two ends.

The V call is TRBV28, the J call TRBJ2-2; D is tentatively TRBD1 or TRBD2 (5 bases each). The TCR comes from a female donor with Graves disease. The sample was peripheral blood mononuclear cells (PBMCs), taken when the disease was refractory, from a patient treated with antithyroid drugs. In DNA, the CDR3 is TGTGCCAGCAGTTGGCGAGGGGTCACCGGGGAGCTGTTTTTT. Translating gives CASSWRGVTGELFF.